The 28 T cell receptor beta chains listed next were all sequenced from one sample in a study of regulatory T cells in long-lasting Graves disease. Indicated time point: persistent/refractory GD, antithyroid drugs over 5 years with positive TRAb. The TCR library was made from RNA extracted from PBMCs. In building TCR beta libraries, iRepertoire HTBI primers were used together with Arm-PCR of CDR3 regions. One entry per CDR3 protein, called by TCRdb with MiXCR from the multiplex PCR reads. This table holds about 420,000 distinct CDR3 sequences, around 24% found once. The sample here was peripheral blood mononuclear cells (PBMCs), taken when the disease was refractory, from a patient treated with antithyroid drugs. The receptors were sampled from a female donor with Graves disease.

This clonotype appeared many times. The genes are TRBV20-1 and TRBJ2-7; 11 bases are shared with TRBD2. The V gene end was trimmed by 5 bases and the J gene end by 5 bases; junction bases not matched to a gene: 8. There are 14 residues in the CDR3. CDR1 DFQATT and CDR2 SNEGSKA come from the germline V gene (reference sequence). CDR3 in DNA: TGCAGTGCTCAATTACTAGCGGGAGACGACGAGCAGTACTTC. Translation: CSAQLLAGDDEQYF.

Only a few counts were recorded for this clonotype. The CDR3 DNA reads as TGCGCCAGCAGCTTGGGTCCTCCGGGACAGGGTTACGAGCAGTACTTC. Residues: CASSLGPPGQGYEQYF. The J gene is TRBJ2-7, the V gene TRBV5-1; 9 nucleotides match TRBD1. The V gene end was trimmed by 0 bases and the J gene end by 4 bases; junction bases not matched to a gene: 8. The CDR3 runs 16 residues. Germline V gives CDR1 SGHRS, CDR2 YFSETQ.

At least ten counts were recorded for this clonotype. V usage is TRBV20-1 and J usage is TRBJ1-2; D is unresolved. Germline lookup yields CDR1 DFQATT and CDR2 SNEGSKA (reference sequence). The CDR3 has 10 residues. The V end lost 5 bases, the J end lost 7 bases, and 8 bases lay between the germline ends. As DNA, the CDR3 is TGCAGTGCTCTAGAAGGTGGCTACACCTTC. Translation gives CSALEGGYTF.

On this clonotype itself: This may arise from a read error, as a much more abundant clone is one base away. The CDR3 end shows no conserved phenylalanine or tryptophan, and so a read error is likely. The chain's CDR3 is CSVGGHGDRASGYGYTC. The CDR3 coding sequence is TGCAGCGTTGGGGGCCACGGGGACAGGGCCTCTGGCTATGGCTACACCTGC. The chain couples TRBV29-1 to TRBJ1-2, with 9 bases that match TRBD1. In germline, CDR1 is SQVTM, CDR2 ANQGSEA. This CDR3 comprises 17 residues. The junction had 16 bases not matched to a gene; V was cut back by 4 bases and J by 4 bases.

The chain recombines TRBV19 with TRBJ2-5; TRBD2 aligns across 7 bases. The V gene end was trimmed by 1 base and the J gene end by 5 bases; junction bases not matched to a gene: 7. CDR1 LNHDA and CDR2 SQIVND come from the germline V gene (reference sequence). This CDR3 has 15 amino acids. CDR3 DNA sequence: TGTGCCAGTAGTATAGGCGGGAGAGTATTGGAGACCCAGTACTTC. It translates to CASSIGGRVLETQYF.

V and J are TRBV28 and TRBJ2-7; 14 nucleotides align to TRBD2. Trimming cost V 1 base and J 4 bases; bases outside gene matches: 24. Germline V CDR1 and CDR2: MDHEN, SYDVKM. The CDR3 spans 23 residues. The CDR3 bases are TGTGCCAGCAGTTTATATCTGGAGGGGGGGGGAGGGACTAGCGGGAGCAGGAGGTACGAGCAGTACTTC. It translates to CASSLYLEGGGGTSGSRRYEQYF.

With respect to this clonotype: Just one base apart from a much larger clone, this may be a read error. The chain is built from TRBV6-1 and TRBJ2-5; D unclear. Germline V CDR1 and CDR2: MNHNS, SASEGT. CDR3 length: 14 residues. CDR3 amino acids: CAGSPRSPQETQYF. CDR3 bases: TGTGCCGGCAGTCCGAGGTCACCTCAAGAGACCCAGTACTTC.

The chain has TRBV5-5 and TRBJ2-4; no clear D gene. The CDR3 is made up of 14 amino acids. CDR1 is SGHKS, CDR2 YYEKEE, per germline (reference sequence). Deletions cut 0 bases from V and 8 bases from J, with 12 bases between. CDR3 sequence reads: CASSLVPQSYIQYF. As DNA, the CDR3 is TGTGCCAGCAGCTTGGTTCCCCAGTCATACATTCAGTACTTC.

The chain has TRBV14 and TRBJ1-5; D is possibly TRBD1 (5 bases). Germline-derived CDR1 and CDR2 are SGHDN and FVKESK. The CDR3 is made up of 14 amino acids. Trimming cost V 0 bases and J 6 bases, with 9 bases left between them. CDR3 amino acids: CASSQDQGGQPQHF. As DNA, the CDR3 is TGTGCCAGCAGCCAAGATCAGGGAGGTCAGCCCCAGCATTTT.

This clonotype was counted between two and nine times. The rearrangement links TRBV19 to TRBJ2-2; D gene unclear. The CDR3 spans 14 residues. The germline gives CDR1 LNHDA, CDR2 SQIVND (reference sequence). The V end lost 5 bases, the J end lost 2 bases, and 9 bases lay between the germline ends. CDR3 sequence (DNA): TGTGCCAGTAGTTTTGGCAGAAACACCGGGGAGCTGTTTTTT. This translates into CASSFGRNTGELFF.

This clonotype was observed many times. The chain joins TRBV12-3 or TRBV12-4 to TRBJ2-2; D is uncertain. The V end was cut by 5 bases, the J end by 1 base, with 11 bases between. CDR3 size: 15 residues. CDR3 protein: CASSPSVENTGELFF. The CDR3 DNA reads as TGTGCCAGCAGTCCCAGCGTTGAGAACACCGGGGAGCTGTTTTTT.

The chain has TRBV5-1 and TRBJ2-7; D perhaps matches TRBD2 (6 bases). CDR3 size: 13 residues. Trimming removed 6 bases at V and 6 bases at J, with 16 bases between. In germline, CDR1 is SGHRS, CDR2 YFSETQ. CDR3 sequence: CASTTNTGGEQYF. CDR3 bases: TGCGCCAGCACTACTAACACCGGGGGCGAGCAGTACTTC.

V and J are TRBV7-2 and TRBJ2-5; no clear D gene. V was pared by 5 bases and J by 0 bases, with 10 bases between. The CDR3 runs 14 residues. The germline V gene encodes CDR1 SGHTA and CDR2 FQGNSA. The CDR3 protein is CASSKRVNQETQYF. The CDR3 coding sequence is TGTGCCAGCAGCAAACGAGTGAACCAAGAGACCCAGTACTTC.

This clonotype was counted only a few times. J is TRBJ2-1 and V is TRBV19; D not certain. Germline V gene sequence: CDR1 LNHDA, CDR2 SQIVND (reference sequence). Trimming shortened V by 2 bases and J by 8 bases, and 10 bases separated the two germline ends. There are 13 residues in the CDR3. The CDR3 spells CASSIYAPDEQFF. For the CDR3, the DNA is TGTGCCAGTAGTATATACGCCCCGGATGAGCAGTTCTTC.

This clonotype was counted ten times or more. This rearrangement joins TRBV5-5 to TRBJ1-2; D is unresolved. This CDR3 region has 14 residues. Trimming took 0 bases from V and 6 from J, leaving 12 bases between them. The germline CDR1 and CDR2 sequences are SGHKS and YYEKEE (reference sequence). CDR3 sequence reads: CASSLVPGGNGYTF. CDR3 nucleotide sequence: TGTGCCAGCAGCTTGGTCCCAGGAGGGAATGGCTACACCTTC.

This chain uses TRBV12-3 or TRBV12-4 with TRBJ1-3; TRBD1 aligns across 7 bases. Trimming cost V 6 bases and J 9 bases; bases outside gene matches: 14. The CDR3 has 15 amino acids. The CDR3 bases are TGTGCCAGCAGCCCCGACAGGGTCACTGGAGGCACCATATATTTT. This codes for CASSPDRVTGGTIYF.

The chain uses TRBV20-1 and TRBJ2-1; D may be TRBD1 or TRBD2 (6 bases each). The ends were cut back, 2 bases at V and 10 bases at J, with 12 bases in the middle. From germline, CDR1 is DFQATT and CDR2 SNEGSKA (reference sequence). The length of the CDR3 is 12 residues. The CDR3 reads CSARLGGREQFF. CDR3 nucleotides: TGCAGTGCTAGATTGGGGGGCCGAGAGCAGTTCTTC.

The CDR3 protein is CATSSEKRWLAGDLSYEQYF. CDR3 DNA sequence: TGTGCCACCAGCAGCGAAAAAAGGTGGCTAGCGGGAGACCTCTCCTACGAGCAGTACTTC. The rearrangement uses TRBV15 and TRBJ2-7; TRBD2 matches at 10 bases. Per the germline V gene, CDR1 is LNHNV and CDR2 is YYDKDF (reference sequence). After removal of 3 bases from V and 0 bases from J, the junction contained 17 bases not matched to a gene. The CDR3 spans 20 residues.

The V and J genes are TRBV7-3 and TRBJ2-7, with D maybe TRBD1 (5 bases). Germline V gene data show CDR1 as SGHTA and CDR2 as FQGTGA. The CDR3 covers 13 residues. Deletions cut 5 bases from V and 6 bases from J, with 14 bases between. Here the CDR3 DNA reads TGTGCCAGCAGCCCCGACTTGGGGCGCGAGCAGTACTTC. Encoded protein: CASSPDLGREQYF.

This clonotype was seen a few times. The rearrangement uses TRBV27 and TRBJ2-3; a possible D gene is TRBD2 (7 bases). Trimming shortened V by 8 bases and J by 0 bases, and 15 bases separated the two germline ends. The CDR3 runs to 15 residues. Germline-derived CDR1 and CDR2 are MNHEY and SMNVEV (reference sequence). The DNA of the CDR3 is TGTGCCAGCCGCTGGGGGGGCCCTAGCACAGATACGCAGTATTTT. Protein product: CASRWGGPSTDTQYF.

This chain connects TRBV20-1 to TRBJ2-7; TRBD2 is a possible D gene (6 bases). The germline V and J ends were trimmed by 6 bases and 4 bases, with 19 bases remaining between them. Germline V gene sequence: CDR1 DFQATT, CDR2 SNEGSKA (reference sequence). The CDR3 is 14 amino acids. The CDR3 sequence is CSAARDSIFYEQYF. The CDR3 DNA is TGCAGTGCCGCCAGGGACTCGATATTTTACGAGCAGTACTTC.

Many counts were recorded for this clonotype. The V gene is TRBV27, the J gene TRBJ2-2; maybe TRBD2 (5 bases). CDR3 length: 12 amino acids. Trimming took off 8 bases at V and 3 bases at J, with 7 bases between the two ends. Per the germline V gene, CDR1 is MNHEY and CDR2 is SMNVEV (reference sequence). The CDR3, as DNA: TGTGCCAGCTCAGCGGACACCGGGGAGCTGTTTTTT. Protein product: CASSADTGELFF.

This clonotype was counted many times. The chain couples TRBV28 to TRBJ1-3, with D maybe TRBD1 (6 bases). Germline CDR1 MDHEN, CDR2 SYDVKM. The CDR3 loop spans 15 amino acids. Trimming shortened V by 3 bases and J by 0 bases, and 9 bases separated the two germline ends. The CDR3 protein is CASSLLDSSGNTIYF. CDR3 coding DNA: TGTGCCAGCAGTTTGCTGGACAGCTCTGGAAACACCATATATTTT.

Many counts were recorded for this clonotype. The chain joins TRBV11-2 to TRBJ2-5; perhaps TRBD2 as D (6 bases). Trimming pared 0 bases from V and 2 bases from J, leaving 7 bases between. Germline CDR1 SGHAT, CDR2 FQNNGV. This CDR3 comprises 14 residues. As DNA, the CDR3 is TGTGCCAGCAGCTTAGATGGGGGGCAAGAGACCCAGTACTTC. It codes for CASSLDGGQETQYF.

This clonotype appeared many times. This chain uses TRBV30 with TRBJ2-5; D gene ambiguous. Trimming left V 6 bases short and J 5 bases short, with 7 bases between. The CDR3 has 10 amino acids. CDR1 is GTSNPN, CDR2 SVGIG, per germline (reference sequence). The CDR3 spells CACVRETQYF. Here the CDR3 DNA reads TGTGCCTGCGTTCGTGAGACCCAGTACTTC.

Ten or more counts support this clonotype. The genes are TRBV7-2 and TRBJ2-5; 8 nucleotides agree with TRBD2. The CDR3 runs 17 residues. The germline CDR1 and CDR2 sequences are SGHTA and FQGNSA. Unmatched junction bases numbered 13, after V lost 7 bases and J lost 0 bases. The CDR3 protein is CASTTGGGGRYQETQYF. The CDR3 bases are TGTGCCAGCACCACCGGGGGGGGCGGGAGGTACCAAGAGACCCAGTACTTC.

The V and J genes are TRBV6-1 and TRBJ2-5; no clear D. CDR1 MNHNS and CDR2 SASEGT come from the germline V gene. This CDR3 contains 13 residues. The V gene lost 4 bases and the J gene lost 0 bases, with 6 bases spanning the gap. CDR3 amino acids: CASSGMYQETQYF. The CDR3 DNA reads TGTGCCAGCAGTGGAATGTACCAAGAGACCCAGTACTTC.

This clonotype has ten or more counts. V and J are TRBV20-1 and TRBJ1-2; no definite D call. The CDR3 has 16 amino acids. V was clipped by 0 bases and J by 1 base, with 15 bases between them. Germline V CDR1 and CDR2: DFQATT, SNEGSKA (reference sequence). The chain's CDR3 is CSARDPTESFNYGYTF. The CDR3 coding sequence is TGCAGTGCTAGAGATCCTACAGAAAGTTTTAACTATGGCTACACCTTC.